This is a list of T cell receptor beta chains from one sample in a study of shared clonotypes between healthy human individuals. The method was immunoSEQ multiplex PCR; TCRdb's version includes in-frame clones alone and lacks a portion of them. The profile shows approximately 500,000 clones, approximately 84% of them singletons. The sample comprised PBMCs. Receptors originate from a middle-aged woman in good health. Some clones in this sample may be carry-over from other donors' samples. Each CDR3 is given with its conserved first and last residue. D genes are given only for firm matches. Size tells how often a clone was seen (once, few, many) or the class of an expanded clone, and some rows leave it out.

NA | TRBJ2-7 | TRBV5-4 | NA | TGTGCCAGCAGCTTGAATAAGGAGGGGGCCTACGAGCAGTACTTC | CASSLNKEGAYEQYF
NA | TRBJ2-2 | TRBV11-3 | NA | TGTGCCAGCAGCTCCCTAGCAACCGGGGAGCTGTTTTTT | CASSSLATGELFF
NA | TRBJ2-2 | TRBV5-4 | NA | TGTGCCAGCAGCTTGGTTGGTAGCATGGCCGGGGAGCTGTTTTTT | CASSLVGSMAGELFF
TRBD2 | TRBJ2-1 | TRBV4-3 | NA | TGCGCCAGCAGCCAAATCGCAGGGTTAGCGGGAGGTAATGAGCAGTTCTTC | CASSQIAGLAGGNEQFF
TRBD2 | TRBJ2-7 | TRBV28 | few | TGTGCCAGCAATCCAGCGGGAGTCGAGCAGTACTTC | CASNPAGVEQYF
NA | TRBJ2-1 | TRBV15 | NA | TGTGCCACCAGCAGAGATATTAAGACTGGTTGGCAGTTCTTC | CATSRDIKTGWQFF
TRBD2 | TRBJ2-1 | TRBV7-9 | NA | TGTGCCAGCAGCCCGGACGTTGGCGGGAGGTACAATGAGCAGTTCTTC | CASSPDVGGRYNEQFF
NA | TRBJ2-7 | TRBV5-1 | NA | TGCGCCAGCAGCTTGGTTCACAGCAACTACGAGCAGTACTTC | CASSLVHSNYEQYF
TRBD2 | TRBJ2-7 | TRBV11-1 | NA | TGTGCCAGCAGCCCCGGACTAGCGGGCGTAACCTACGAGCAGTACTTC | CASSPGLAGVTYEQYF
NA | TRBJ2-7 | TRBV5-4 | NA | TGTGCCAGCAGCTTGGTCGAGCGGGCCTCCTACGAGCAGTACTTC | CASSLVERASYEQYF